Following are 30 T cell receptor beta chains from one sample sequenced in a study of blood T cells in healthy people across ages. A second PCR of about 7 to 11 cycles used a sample-barcoded 5' primer and a J-beta primer mix. TCRdb analysed the 5' RACE reads with MiXCR anew, one entry per CDR3 protein. In the table there are about 670,000 distinct CDR3 sequences, less than 45% of which are singletons. Material: blood. The receptor source for this set is a man older than 75 in good health.

This chain uses TRBV20-1 with TRBJ2-7; D not certain. The last part of the DNA fits TRBJ2-5 better; the J call may be wrong. Looked up from germline, CDR1 is DFQATT and CDR2 is SNEGSKA (reference sequence). The CDR3 runs 13 residues. CDR3 in amino acids: CSARGVFGETQYF. In DNA, the CDR3 is TGCAGTGCTAGAGGCGTGTTTGGGGAGACCCAGTACTTC.

This chain connects TRBV6-2 or TRBV6-3 to TRBJ2-4; 10 bases are shared with TRBD2. J gave up 13 bases and V 8 bases, and 17 bases lay outside the gene matches. Germline CDR1 MNHEY, CDR2 SVGEGT. The CDR3 contains 15 residues. CDR3 loop: CASGAAGGPIREQYF. The CDR3 region has the DNA TGTGCCAGCGGCGCAGCGGGAGGGCCTATCAGGGAGCAGTACTTC.

This clonotype was counted at least ten times. This chain connects TRBV5-1 to TRBJ2-3, with 9 bases that match TRBD1. CDR1 is SGHRS, CDR2 YFSETQ, per germline. This CDR3 has 16 amino acids. The V segment lost 4 bases and the J segment 4 bases; nucleotides outside the gene matches: 10. CDR3 region: CASSLDPGQGSDTQYF. In nucleotides, the CDR3 is TGCGCCAGCAGCCTTGATCCGGGACAGGGCTCAGATACGCAGTATTTT.

The chain combines TRBV29-1 with TRBJ2-3; D is unresolved. V dropped 3 bases and J dropped 1 base, with 14 bases sitting between them. Germline V lookup: CDR1 SQVTM, CDR2 ANQGSEA. The CDR3 loop spans 15 amino acids. CDR3 in amino acids: CSVEPAANGTDTQYF. CDR3 sequence (DNA): TGCAGCGTTGAGCCGGCAGCTAACGGCACAGATACGCAGTATTTT.

CDR3 coding DNA: TGCAGTGCTAGTTCAGGACTAGCGGGAGGTTCCTACAATGAGCAGTTCTTC. Encoded protein: CSASSGLAGGSYNEQFF. The gene calls are TRBV20-1 and TRBJ2-1; TRBD2 aligns across 14 bases. The CDR3 sequence is 17 residues long. Germline CDR1 is DFQATT and CDR2 is SNEGSKA (reference sequence). V lost 3 bases and J lost 1; bases outside the gene matches: 5.

CDR3 loop: CASSNQEAGGTEAFF. The CDR3 region has the DNA TGTGCCAGCAGTAATCAGGAGGCCGGGGGGACTGAAGCTTTCTTT. The J gene is TRBJ1-1, the V gene TRBV7-8, with D possibly being TRBD1 (5 bases). The V and J ends lost 6 bases and 5 bases respectively, with 19 bases between them. Germline V lookup: CDR1 SGHVS, CDR2 FQNEAQ. The CDR3 extends over 15 amino acids.

V usage is TRBV6-2 or TRBV6-3 and J usage is TRBJ2-4, with D unclear. The J call may be wrong; the DNA end is better matched by TRBJ2-5. This CDR3 is 13 amino acids long. Per the germline V gene, CDR1 is MNHEY and CDR2 is SVGEGT. The CDR3 spells CASSDTVLGTQYF. CDR3 bases: TGTGCCAGCAGTGACACGGTTTTAGGGACCCAGTACTTC.

This clonotype was found a few times. This rearrangement joins TRBV5-8 to TRBJ2-3, with 8 positions matching TRBD1. Per the germline V gene, CDR1 is SGHTS and CDR2 is YDEGEE. V lost 4 bases to trimming and J lost 1 base; unmatched junction nucleotides: 8. The CDR3 loop spans 16 amino acids. The CDR3 DNA reads TGTGCCAGCAGCCCTTGGACGGACAGGGGCACAGATACGCAGTATTTT. Its translation: CASSPWTDRGTDTQYF. Supplemented by reference TRBV5-8 and TRBJ2-3, the full variable domain reads EAGVTQSPTHLIKTRGQQATLRCSPISGHTSVYWYQQALGLGLQFLLWYDEGEERNRGNFPPRFSGRQFPNYSSELNVNALELEDSALYLCASSPWTDRGTDTQYFGPGTRLTVL.

The chain combines TRBV11-1 with TRBJ2-6, with 7 bases aligning to TRBD1. V dropped 5 bases and J dropped 0; count of bases not matched to a gene: 7. The CDR3 contains 17 residues. Looked up from germline, CDR1 is SGHAT and CDR2 is FQDESV (reference sequence). CDR3 sequence reads: CASSLTGRSSGANVLTF. CDR3 in DNA: TGTGCCAGCAGCCTGACAGGGAGAAGCTCTGGGGCCAACGTCCTGACTTTC. Drawing the rest from reference TRBV11-1 and TRBJ2-6, the complete variable domain is EAEVAQSPRYKITEKSQAVAFWCDPISGHATLYWYRQILGQGPELLVQFQDESVVDDSQLPKDRFSAERLKGVDSTLKIQPAELGDSAMYLCASSLTGRSSGANVLTFGAGSRLTVL.

The CDR3 here is CASSSDRTLTDTQYF. The CDR3 DNA is TGTGCCAGCAGCTCAGATAGGACACTCACAGATACGCAGTATTTT. The chain couples TRBV11-2 to TRBJ2-3, with D possibly being TRBD1 (5 bases). This CDR3 region has 15 residues. Trimming stripped 4 bases from V and 2 bases from J, with 13 bases between. Germline V gives CDR1 SGHAT, CDR2 FQNNGV.

This chain connects TRBV21-1 to TRBJ2-4. The tail of the sequence fits TRBJ2-7 better, so the J call may be wrong. TRBV21-1 counts as a pseudogene. The CDR3 runs 12 residues. CDR3 in amino acids: CDSSKCLDEQYF. Here the CDR3 DNA reads TGTGACAGCAGCAAATGCTTAGACGAGCAGTACTTC.

The sample holds many counts of this clonotype. The rearrangement joins TRBV28 to TRBJ2-5; TRBD2 matches at 7 bases. Trimming took 6 bases from V and 5 from J; bases not matched to a gene: 12. Germline-derived CDR1 and CDR2 are MDHEN and SYDVKM. This CDR3 comprises 15 residues. The CDR3, as DNA: TGTGCCAGCAGGAGACCCACCGACGGGAGGGAGACCCAGTACTTC. As protein: CASRRPTDGRETQYF.

This clonotype came up many times. The chain has TRBV28 and TRBJ2-1; 7 positions agree with TRBD2. Trimming at V came to 7 bases and at J to 6 bases, leaving 9 bases not matched to a gene. Germline V gene sequence: CDR1 MDHEN, CDR2 SYDVKM. The CDR3 totals 14 residues. The CDR3 DNA reads TGTGCCAGCATTAGCCGCGGGAGAGGCAATGAGCAGTTCTTC. It encodes CASISRGRGNEQFF.

This clonotype was counted many times. The gene calls are TRBV5-1 and TRBJ1-6, with no clear D. Germline V lookup: CDR1 SGHRS, CDR2 YFSETQ. This CDR3 comprises 14 residues. V gave up 0 bases and J gave up 7 bases, with 8 bases separating them. The CDR3 DNA reads TGCGCCAGCAGCTTGGATGGCGGGAATTCACCCCTCCACTTT. It translates to CASSLDGGNSPLHF.

The chain joins TRBV6-5 to TRBJ2-1, with TRBD2 matching over 15 bases. The germline V gene encodes CDR1 MNHEY and CDR2 SVGAGI. V shed 0 bases and J 6 bases; nucleotides not matched to a gene: 9. The CDR3 sequence is 19 residues long. The DNA of the CDR3 is TGTGCCAGCAGTTACTCGATAGGGACTAGCGGGAGGTATGGCAATGAGCAGTTCTTC. Translated: CASSYSIGTSGRYGNEQFF.

The chain combines TRBV12-3 or TRBV12-4 with TRBJ1-1; the D is unclear. CDR3 length: 13 residues. Trimming pared 11 bases from V and 8 bases from J, leaving 21 bases between. CDR3 sequence (DNA): TGTGCCTGCTGTCGGGCCGGAGGTGCAGAAGCTTTCTTT. This encodes CACCRAGGAEAFF.

The chain links TRBV6-2 or TRBV6-3 to TRBJ1-2, with 7 positions matching TRBD1. Germline V gives CDR1 MNHEY, CDR2 SVGEGT. Trimming at V came to 6 bases and at J to 0 bases, leaving 13 bases not matched to a gene. The length of the CDR3 is 17 residues. The CDR3 loop is CASRSRDSGISNYGYTF. The CDR3 DNA reads TGTGCCAGCAGATCCCGGGACAGCGGGATTTCTAACTATGGCTACACCTTC.

CDR3 amino acids: CSARGVAGVRTEAFF. The CDR3 DNA reads as TGCAGTGCTAGAGGGGTAGCAGGGGTCCGGACTGAAGCTTTCTTT. The chain uses TRBV20-1 and TRBJ1-1; the D gene is possibly TRBD1 (6 bases). The CDR3 loop spans 15 amino acids. Germline V gives CDR1 DFQATT, CDR2 SNEGSKA (reference sequence). Trimming shortened V by 1 base and J by 5 bases, and 17 bases separated the two germline ends.

In this sample, this clonotype turned up once. V usage is TRBV20-1 and J usage is TRBJ2-5, with D possibly being TRBD2 (5 bases). This CDR3 region has 14 residues. Germline V gene data show CDR1 as DFQATT and CDR2 as SNEGSKA (reference sequence). Trimming took off 5 bases at V and 0 bases at J, with 13 bases between the two ends. CDR3 DNA: TGCAGTGCTGAGGGCCAGACTTACCAAGAGACCCAGTACTTC. Its translation is CSAEGQTYQETQYF.

This clonotype came up many times. This rearrangement joins TRBV2 to TRBJ2-3; the match to TRBD2 covers 8 bases. The CDR3 loop spans 14 amino acids. Trimming removed 10 bases from V and 5 bases from J; junction bases left unmatched: 11. Germline values: CDR1 SNHLY, CDR2 FYNNEI. CDR3 bases: TGTGCCACCTCCGGGACTAGAGGGGGAGATACGCAGTATTTT. Translation gives CATSGTRGGDTQYF.

V gene TRBV29-1 combines with J gene TRBJ1-2, with TRBD1 matching 7 bases. Germline trimming cut 4 bases from V and 7 bases from J; bases unmatched to any gene: 15. The CDR3 totals 15 residues. Germline loops: CDR1 SQVTM, CDR2 ANQGSEA. The chain's CDR3 is CSVADYSRQGGGYTF. DNA for the CDR3: TGCAGCGTTGCGGACTATAGTCGACAGGGAGGTGGCTACACCTTC.

This clonotype was observed many times. The J gene is TRBJ2-3, the V gene TRBV3-1, with TRBD1 identical over 7 bases. V was pared by 3 bases and J by 9 bases, with 6 bases of the junction left unmatched. The CDR3 contains 13 residues. From germline, CDR1 is LGHDT and CDR2 YNNKEL (reference sequence). This chain's CDR3 is CASSQRQGDTQYF. The CDR3 DNA follows: TGTGCCAGCAGCCAGCGACAGGGAGACACGCAGTATTTT.

This clonotype was seen ten or more times. The V and J genes are TRBV5-1 and TRBJ2-5; 9 nucleotides align to TRBD1. This CDR3 region has 16 residues. CDR1 SGHRS and CDR2 YFSETQ come from the germline V gene. The trim removed 0 bases at V and 1 base at J, leaving 4 bases unmatched. The DNA of the CDR3 is TGCGCCAGCAGCTTGGGGGGACAGGGCGGCCAAGAGACCCAGTACTTC. Translation gives CASSLGGQGGQETQYF.

J is TRBJ2-5 and V is TRBV10-1; 9 bases map to TRBD2. This CDR3 contains 15 residues. Germline CDR1 reads WNHNN; CDR2 reads SYGVQD (reference sequence). V dropped 5 bases and J dropped 3; count of bases not matched to a gene: 7. The CDR3 bases are TGCGCCAGCAGTAGAGGACTAGCGTTTGAAGAGACCCAGTACTTC. Its translation is CASSRGLAFEETQYF.

The chain is built from TRBV5-6 and TRBJ2-1; 11 bases match TRBD1. The length of the CDR3 is 17 residues. Unmatched junction bases numbered 7, after V lost 3 bases and J lost 2 bases. Looked up from germline, CDR1 is SGHDT and CDR2 is YYEEEE. The CDR3 reads CASSSIPGQGAYNEQFF. DNA for the CDR3: TGTGCCAGCAGCTCCATACCGGGACAGGGGGCCTACAATGAGCAGTTCTTC.

The chain employs TRBV6-1 and TRBJ2-1, with 13 bases identical to TRBD2. V lost 0 bases, J lost 6 bases, and 2 bases stayed unmatched. This CDR3 is 16 amino acids long. CDR1 MNHNS and CDR2 SASEGT come from the germline V gene. CDR3 in amino acids: CASSEARLAGGNEQFF. For the CDR3, the DNA is TGTGCCAGCAGTGAAGCTCGACTAGCGGGAGGCAATGAGCAGTTCTTC.

The rearrangement uses TRBV7-2 and TRBJ1-2, with D uncertain. The V gene lost 1 base and the J gene lost 0 bases, with 9 bases spanning the gap. The germline CDR1 and CDR2 sequences are SGHTA and FQGNSA. The CDR3 has 15 residues. DNA for the CDR3: TGTGCCAGCAGCTTAGAGTCCAGTACTAACTATGGCTACACCTTC. Protein product: CASSLESSTNYGYTF.

The chain couples TRBV20-1 to TRBJ1-5, with D possibly matching TRBD1 (5 bases). The V gene's germline CDR1 is DFQATT and CDR2 SNEGSKA (reference sequence). This CDR3 contains 13 residues. Trimming removed 3 bases at V and 4 bases at J, with 10 bases between. The CDR3: CSASGQLNQPQHF. CDR3 nucleotide sequence: TGCAGTGCTAGTGGACAATTAAATCAGCCCCAGCATTTT.

CDR3 DNA sequence: TGTGCCAGCAGCCCCATAGGGGGGCCCCCAGATACGCAGTATTTT. It translates to CASSPIGGPPDTQYF. The chain recombines TRBV27 with TRBJ2-3, with D perhaps assigned TRBD1 or TRBD2 (6 bases each). The ends were cut back, 6 bases at V and 4 bases at J, with 17 bases in the middle. The CDR3 contains 15 residues. Germline CDR1 is MNHEY and CDR2 is SMNVEV (reference sequence).

The chain links TRBV29-1 to TRBJ2-1; D remains ambiguous. Germline V gene data show CDR1 as SQVTM and CDR2 as ANQGSEA. Trimming stripped 6 bases from V and 2 bases from J, with 14 bases between. The CDR3 contains 14 residues. CDR3 DNA: TGCAGCGTCCCTTTGGGGTTGCCCTACAATGAGCAGTTCTTC. Residues: CSVPLGLPYNEQFF.